This T cell receptor beta chain was profiled in a study of T cells in localized non-small cell lung cancer. Overall study findings and caveats: The highest T cell clonality was in uninvolved adjacent lung, above tumor. Patients showing higher blood T cell density tended to see longer overall survival. Among the top 100 tumor clones, a median roughly 57 appeared in adjacent lung.

The CDR3 contains 17 residues. J gave up 2 bases and V 5 bases, and 11 bases lay outside the gene matches. Germline V gene data show CDR1 as SGHVS and CDR2 as FQNEAQ. Sequencing used immunoSEQ multiplex PCR; TCRdb keeps in-frame clones, though not all of them. The repertoire includes 45,000 to 50,000 clones, around 87% of them detected once, and 2.5% sits in the top ten. Concerning this clone itself: The antigen remains unidentified.

The material sequenced was PBMCs, taken before any cancer treatment. This clonotype originated in a man aged 40 to 69 with stage II lung adenocarcinoma. J is TRBJ2-3 and V is TRBV7-8, with TRBD2 identical over 9 bases. CDR3 nucleotides: TGTGCCAGCAGCCCCGACCGGGGCGGGGGGGTCACAGATACGCAGTATTTT. Translation: CASSPDRGGGVTDTQYF.